A selection of T cell receptor beta chains follows, all from one sample in a study of cytomegalovirus exposure and HLA in healthy donors. Sequenced by immunoSEQ multiplex PCR; TCRdb stores in-frame clones only, minus some. The sample comprises just under 70,000 clones, 81% of which are singletons, and around 6.3% rests with the top ten. Sequencing was performed on PBMCs. These receptors all come from a human donor in good health. Each CDR3 is given with its conserved first and last residue. A D gene is named only where the DNA matches it firmly. Some rows have no size entry. The others give once, few or many, or a class for an expanded clone.

>few|TRBD1|TRBV15|TRBJ1-2
TGTGCCACCAGCAGGGAACCCGGAGGGACAGGGGGAACCTATGGCTACACCTTC
CATSREPGGTGGTYGYTF
>NA|NA|TRBV5-4|TRBJ2-1
TGTGCCAGCAGCCCTTATAGCTTGGAGCAGTTCTTC
CASSPYSLEQFF
>NA|TRBD1|TRBV2|TRBJ2-5
TGTGCCAGCCGCATGGCGACAGGGGAAGAGACCCAGTACTTC
CASRMATGEETQYF
>NA|NA|TRBV6-1|TRBJ1-2
TGTGCCAGCAGTGCCTCCAGGGATGAGGGCTACACCTTC
CASSASRDEGYTF
>NA|TRBD1|TRBV5-1|TRBJ1-2
TGCGCCAGCAGCTTGGCGGGCGACAGGGCCTTAGGCTACACCTTC
CASSLAGDRALGYTF
>NA|TRBD2|TRBV7-9|TRBJ2-5
TGTGCCAGCAGCTCGAGCGGGGGGGCCAGAGAGACCCAGTACTTC
CASSSSGGARETQYF
>NA|TRBD2|TRBV4-1|TRBJ2-1
TGCGCCAGCAGCCCACAGACTAGCGGGGGTGAGCAGTTCTTC
CASSPQTSGGEQFF
>NA|TRBD1|TRBV9|TRBJ1-2
TGTGCCAGCAGCATAACCGGGACAGGGACCGGTTGGGAAGGCTACACCTTC
CASSITGTGTGWEGYTF
>once|TRBD2|TRBV5-1|TRBJ2-7
TGCGCCAGCAGCTTGCTAGCGGGGTCCTACTACGAGCAGTACTTC
CASSLLAGSYYEQYF
>NA|TRBD1|TRBV9|TRBJ2-1
TGTGCCAGCAGCGTCGGACAGGCCCCTCGGTTCTTC
CASSVGQAPRFF
>NA|NA|TRBV6-1|TRBJ2-3
TGTGCCTCCGAAGGGGTAGGGCCCACAGATACGCAGTATTTT
CASEGVGPTDTQYF
>NA|TRBD1|TRBV25-1|TRBJ2-2
TGTGCCAGCAGTGAACAGGGGGCAAGGGTCGGGGAGCTGTTTTTT
CASSEQGARVGELFF
>NA|NA|TRBV5-1|TRBJ2-7
TGCGCCAGCAGCGCGCAGGGGCCCTACGAGCAGTACTTC
CASSAQGPYEQYF
>few|TRBD2|TRBV7-2|TRBJ2-7
TGTGCCAGCAGCTTAGCGGGGGGGAGACTCTACGAGCAGTACTTC
CASSLAGGRLYEQYF
>NA|TRBD2|TRBV19|TRBJ2-1
TGTGCCAGTTCCGGACTAGCGGGGGGGGACAATGAGCAGTTCTTC
CASSGLAGGDNEQFF
>NA|NA|TRBV11-2|TRBJ2-5
TGTGCCAGCAGCCCACCTCAGGGGTACCAAGAGACCCAGTACTTC
CASSPPQGYQETQYF
>few|NA|TRBV5-6|TRBJ1-2
TGTGCCAGCAGCTTGGTGGCAGATGGCTACACCTTC
CASSLVADGYTF
>NA|NA|TRBV2|TRBJ2-1
TGTGCCAGCAGTGGGGGGGTGGGGAACAATGAGCAGTTCTTC
CASSGGVGNNEQFF
>few|TRBD1|TRBV7-9|TRBJ2-1
TGTTCCAGCAGCGGAACAGGGGAAATTTGGTATAATGAGCAGTTCTTC
CSSSGTGEIWYNEQFF
>once|NA|TRBV5-4|TRBJ2-7
TGTGCCAGCAGCTTGAGTCTACAGGAAAACGAGCAGTACTTC
CASSLSLQENEQYF
>few|NA|TRBV7-2|TRBJ1-5
TGTGCCAGCAGTAACCACGCAGGGTATCCTAGTCAGCCCCAGCATTTT
CASSNHAGYPSQPQHF
>few|NA|TRBV6-6|TRBJ2-7
TGTGCCATTTGTTCAAAGCAGTACTTC
CAICSKQYF
>once|NA|TRBV2|TRBJ1-1
TGTGCCAGCAGTGGACAGATGAACACTGAAGCTTTCTTT
CASSGQMNTEAFF
>few|NA|TRBV6-6|TRBJ2-7
TGTGCCAGCAGTTCCCGGGGGTGGCTCTACGAGCAGTACTTC
CASSSRGWLYEQYF
>NA|TRBD1|TRBV7-9|TRBJ1-2
TGTGCCAGCAGCTTTGGCGCGGGACAGGGAGGACGAGGCTACACCTTC
CASSFGAGQGGRGYTF
>NA|NA|TRBV6-1|TRBJ2-3
TGTGCCAGCAGTGATGTGACTAGGGGAACAGATACGCAGTATTTT
CASSDVTRGTDTQYF
>NA|TRBD1|TRBV6-1|TRBJ1-2
TGTGCCAGCAGAGAACCGGGACAGAACTATGGGAGTTATGGCTACACCTTC
CASREPGQNYGSYGYTF
>NA|TRBD1|TRBV7-6|TRBJ1-2
TGTGCCAGCAGTCGAGGACAGGGGGATGGCTACACCTTC
CASSRGQGDGYTF
>NA|TRBD2|TRBV25-1|TRBJ2-7
TGTGCCAGCAGTACCCCCGGGGGGGGTCGGCAGTACTTC
CASSTPGGGRQYF
>NA|NA|TRBV4-3|TRBJ2-1
TGCGCCAGCAGCCAAGGACCCAGGGCTGGGTCCTACAATGAGCAGTTCTTC
CASSQGPRAGSYNEQFF
>NA|TRBD1|TRBV2|TRBJ1-1
TGTGCCAGCAGAGGTGACAGGGGCGACACTGAAGCTTTCTTT
CASRGDRGDTEAFF
>NA|NA|TRBV19|TRBJ2-7
TGTGCCAGTAGCGACGACATCACCTACGAGCAGTACTTC
CASSDDITYEQYF
>NA|NA|TRBV19|TRBJ1-1
TGTGCCAGTAGTATTGTAGGACAGAGAAAGACTTTT
CASSIVGQRKTF
>NA|TRBD1|TRBV9|TRBJ2-5
TGTGCCAGCAGCGTTTCCGGGACAGGGGGCGCGGAGACCCAGTACTTC
CASSVSGTGGAETQYF
>once|NA|TRBV10-3|TRBJ2-1
TGTGCCATCAGTGAGTCGGCTAGGGGAGGCCCCTACAATGAGCAGTTCTTC
CAISESARGGPYNEQFF
>NA|NA|TRBV7-3|TRBJ2-3
TGTGCCAGCAGCTTTGGCGGGGGCGGCACAGATACGCAGTATTTT
CASSFGGGGTDTQYF
>NA|TRBD1|TRBV12-5|TRBJ1-6
TGTGCTAGTGGTTTGGCCGACGGGACAGGGGTTGTGCCACCCCTCCACTTT
CASGLADGTGVVPPLHF
>few|TRBD1|TRBV4-1|TRBJ1-1
TGCGCCAGCAGCCAAGAGGACAGGCAGAAGAACACTGAAGCTTTCTTT
CASSQEDRQKNTEAFF
>NA|TRBD1|TRBV2|TRBJ1-2
TGTGCCAGCACTATCGACAGGGACTATGGCTACACCTTC
CASTIDRDYGYTF
>NA|NA|TRBV21-1|TRBJ1-1
TGTGCCAGCAGCGGACCTGGAGGCTGCTGTGAAGCTTTCTTT
CASSGPGGCCEAFF
>NA|NA|TRBV5-1|TRBJ1-4
TGCGCCAGCAGCTCCCTCGGGGAAAAACTGTTTTTT
CASSSLGEKLFF
>NA|NA|TRBV4-3|TRBJ2-3
TGCGCCAGCAGCCCGTTCGGGGGAACAGATACGCAGTATTTT
CASSPFGGTDTQYF
>NA|NA|TRBV5-1|TRBJ1-1
TGCGCCAGCAGCTTGGCCGGCGGGGGCAGAGGGAACACTGAAGCTTTCTTT
CASSLAGGGRGNTEAFF
>NA|NA|TRBV2|TRBJ2-3
TGTGCCACCCAGACTAGCACAGATACGCAGTATTTT
CATQTSTDTQYF
>once|TRBD1|TRBV6-6|TRBJ2-5
TGTGCCAGCAGTACGACAGGGGAGACCCAGTACTTC
CASSTTGETQYF
>NA|NA|TRBV7-2|TRBJ1-1
TGTGCCAGCAGCACCGGGACTGGTAACACTGAAGCTTTCTTT
CASSTGTGNTEAFF